This TCR beta chain was profiled in a study of blood T cells in healthy people across ages. Peripheral blood samples of 9 to 10 milliliters were drawn from each donor. Combining a sample-barcoded 5' primer with a J-beta primer mix, a second PCR ran for roughly 7 to 12 cycles. Template switching added a 12-random-nucleotide identifier to every cDNA molecule. TCRdb processed the 5' RACE reads anew with MiXCR; each CDR3 protein has one entry. There are around 600,000 distinct CDR3 sequences in the sample; around half occur only once, and approximately 23% lies in the top ten. Germline-derived CDR1 and CDR2 are MGHDK and SYGVNS. The CDR3 is 12 residues long. V gave up 4 bases and J gave up 10 bases, with 13 bases separating them.

The origin of this receptor is a man aged 80 or over in good health. This chain links TRBV25-1 with TRBJ1-1; D is ambiguous. Sequences were obtained from blood. CDR3 protein: CASSAGFYVAFF. The CDR3 nucleotides are TGTGCCAGCAGTGCGGGGTTTTACGTAGCTTTCTTT.